The 24 T cell receptor beta chains in this list originate from one sample, sequenced in a study of cytomegalovirus exposure and HLA in healthy donors. Assay used: immunoSEQ multiplex PCR; TCRdb lists only in-frame clones, some missing. The table lists under 100,000 clones, about 96% of them singletons. Source material: PBMCs. The receptors were gathered from a man between 18 and 35 years old in good health and CMV-seronegative.

This chain connects TRBV6-4 to TRBJ2-5; TRBD2 matches at 9 bases. V dropped 9 bases and J dropped 4; count of bases not matched to a gene: 24. The germline gives CDR1 MRHNA, CDR2 SNTAGT. The CDR3 totals 19 residues. CDR3 bases: TGTGCCAGTAGACGTTTCCCTGGCGGGAGGGTTGCAGTTTTAGAGACCCAGTACTTC. Translation: CASRRFPGGRVAVLETQYF.

The chain is built from TRBV5-4 and TRBJ2-7, with D perhaps matching TRBD2 (6 bases). Looked up from germline, CDR1 is SGHNT and CDR2 is YYREEE (reference sequence). V gave up 0 bases and J gave up 5 bases, with 15 bases separating them. The CDR3 runs 15 residues. CDR3 sequence: CASSLGAGSPDEQYV. As DNA, the CDR3 is TGTGCCAGCAGCTTGGGCGCGGGATCCCCGGACGAGCAGTACGTC.

This sequence joins TRBV9 and TRBJ1-4; D might be TRBD1 (5 bases). Germline CDR1 is SGDLS and CDR2 is YYNGEE. V was cut by 3 bases and J by 4 bases, with 10 bases left in between. The length of the CDR3 is 14 residues. CDR3 DNA: TGTGCCAGCAGCGACGGGGGGGGTAATGAAAAACTGTTTTTT. Its protein product is CASSDGGGNEKLFF.

J is TRBJ1-2 and V is TRBV6-1; 7 nucleotides line up with TRBD1. Germline CDR1 and CDR2: MNHNS and SASEGT. With 3 bases clipped from V and 2 bases from J, the junction kept 6 bases outside the gene matches. CDR3 length equals 15 residues. DNA of the CDR3: TGTGCCAGCAGTGACCCCGGGGACAGAAACTATGGCTACACCTTC. Residues: CASSDPGDRNYGYTF.

The chain recombines TRBV30 with TRBJ2-2, with D maybe TRBD1 (6 bases). V was pared by 1 base and J by 3 bases, with 15 bases between. Germline CDR1 reads GTSNPN; CDR2 reads SVGIG (reference sequence). This CDR3 spans 16 amino acids. As DNA, the CDR3 is TGTGCCTGGAGTGAACTAGGGGGTTTGTACACCGGGGAGCTGTTTTTT. Translating gives CAWSELGGLYTGELFF. Supplemented by reference TRBV30 and TRBJ2-2, the full variable domain reads SQTIHQWPATLVQPVGSPLSLECTVEGTSNPNLYWYRQAAGRGLQLLFYSVGIGQISSEVPQNLSASRPQDRQFILSSKKLLLSDSGFYLCAWSELGGLYTGELFFGEGSRLTVL.

This chain uses TRBV15 with TRBJ2-3; 10 positions agree with TRBD1. V trimming: 1 base; J trimming: 7 bases; junction bases outside the gene matches: 2. Germline values: CDR1 LNHNV, CDR2 YYDKDF (reference sequence). The CDR3 has 14 amino acids. The CDR3 bases are TGTGCCACCAGCAGAGGACAGGGGGCGAATACGCAGTATTTT. Protein sequence: CATSRGQGANTQYF.

This clone was seen just once. The chain links TRBV7-9 to TRBJ2-1, with unresolved D. This CDR3 contains 15 residues. CDR1 SEHNR and CDR2 FQNEAQ come from the germline V gene (reference sequence). Trimming removed 6 bases at V and 7 bases at J, with 19 bases between. The CDR3 sequence: CASSLGSRFRNEQFF. The CDR3 nucleotides read TGTGCCAGCAGTCTAGGCAGTCGTTTTAGGAATGAGCAGTTCTTC.

The chain employs TRBV12-5 and TRBJ2-1; 9 nucleotides match TRBD2. V shed 6 bases, J shed 0 bases, and the junction held 12 bases outside the gene matches. This CDR3 contains 18 residues. CDR1 is LGHNT, CDR2 FRNRAP, per germline. The CDR3 loop is CASGRMASGTSSYNEQFF. CDR3 coding DNA: TGTGCTAGTGGACGAATGGCTAGCGGGACGAGCTCCTACAATGAGCAGTTCTTC.

This chain connects TRBV7-8 to TRBJ1-3; 7 bases fit TRBD1. This CDR3 is 14 amino acids long. The J segment lost 2 bases and the V segment lost 6 bases, leaving 4 bases of the junction unmatched. Germline V lookup: CDR1 SGHVS, CDR2 FQNEAQ. DNA of the CDR3: TGTGCCAGCAGTATACAGGGGACTGGAAACACCATATATTTT. Translation gives CASSIQGTGNTIYF.

V is TRBV28 and J is TRBJ2-2, with 9 bases identical to TRBD1. The V gene end was trimmed by 3 bases and the J gene end by 6 bases; junction bases not matched to a gene: 5. CDR3 length: 15 residues. CDR1 is MDHEN and CDR2 is SYDVKM in the germline V gene. CDR3 in DNA: TGTGCCAGCAGTTTTAAGACAGGGGGGGCCGGGGAGCTGTTTTTT. Translated, it gives CASSFKTGGAGELFF.

The chain has TRBV29-1 and TRBJ1-2, with TRBD1 identical over 12 bases. Per germline, CDR1 SQVTM and CDR2 ANQGSEA. This CDR3 region has 13 residues. V lost 4 bases, J lost 7 bases, and 4 bases stayed unmatched. CDR3 protein: CSVVGQGAPGYTF. CDR3 nucleotide sequence: TGCAGCGTTGTGGGACAGGGGGCGCCTGGCTACACCTTC.

The gene calls are TRBV5-1 and TRBJ2-3, with 8 bases that match TRBD1. Germline V gene sequence: CDR1 SGHRS, CDR2 YFSETQ. This CDR3 comprises 16 residues. V lost 4 bases and J lost 1; bases outside the gene matches: 8. CDR3 nucleotides: TGCGCCAGCAGCGAATACCAGGGGGCCGGCACAGATACGCAGTATTTT. It codes for CASSEYQGAGTDTQYF.

The rearrangement links TRBV27 to TRBJ2-2, with D possibly being TRBD1 (5 bases). Germline CDR1 MNHEY, CDR2 SMNVEV (reference sequence). The V end was cut by 5 bases, the J end by 13 bases, with 14 bases between. The CDR3 covers 12 residues. This CDR3 reads CASSEPDKRLFF. CDR3 nucleotides: TGTGCCAGCAGTGAACCGGACAAACGGCTGTTTTTT.

V and J are TRBV5-1 and TRBJ1-1; 7 positions match TRBD1. The J segment lost 0 bases and the V segment lost 2 bases, leaving 4 bases of the junction unmatched. The CDR3 has 15 amino acids. Germline V CDR1 and CDR2: SGHRS, YFSETQ. DNA of the CDR3: TGCGCCAGCAGCTTTACCAGGGGGTTGAACACTGAAGCTTTCTTT. Encoded protein: CASSFTRGLNTEAFF. The variable domain in full, with the rest retrieved from reference TRBV5-1 and TRBJ1-1, is KAGVTQTPRYLIKTRGQQVTLSCSPISGHRSVSWYQQTPGQGLQFLFEYFSETQRNKGNFPGRFSGRQFSNSRSEMNVSTLELGDSALYLCASSFTRGLNTEAFFGQGTRLTVV.

The rearrangement uses TRBV28 and TRBJ1-5, with D possibly matching TRBD1 (6 bases). The germline V gene encodes CDR1 MDHEN and CDR2 SYDVKM. The CDR3 spans 15 residues. Trimming cost V 10 bases and J 0 bases, with 16 bases left between them. The CDR3 here is CATQVTGPSNQPQHF. The CDR3 nucleotides are TGTGCCACCCAGGTTACAGGGCCTAGCAATCAGCCCCAGCATTTT.

The chain has TRBV10-3 and TRBJ1-5, with D maybe TRBD1 (5 bases). This CDR3 is 13 amino acids long. Trimming stripped 6 bases from V and 5 bases from J, with 11 bases between. CDR1 and CDR2 from the germline V gene are ENHRY and SYGVKD. The CDR3 spells CAIRPGTDQPQHF. Written as DNA, the CDR3 is TGTGCCATCAGACCCGGGACTGATCAGCCCCAGCATTTT.

The chain carries TRBV4-1 and TRBJ2-7; maybe TRBD1 (6 bases). V lost 4 bases, J lost 6 bases, and 19 bases lay in between. The CDR3 totals 15 residues. Germline assignment: CDR1 MGHRA and CDR2 YSYEKL. CDR3 sequence reads: CASSRPQGPSPEQYF. CDR3 in DNA: TGCGCCAGCAGCCGCCCACAGGGCCCGTCCCCCGAGCAGTACTTC.

The chain is built from TRBV27 and TRBJ2-3, with 10 bases that match TRBD2. The CDR3 extends over 15 amino acids. Germline V gene sequence: CDR1 MNHEY, CDR2 SMNVEV (reference sequence). J lost 0 bases, V lost 6 bases, and 3 bases had no gene match. The CDR3 bases are TGTGCCAGCAGGGAACTAGCGGGGAGCACAGATACGCAGTATTTT. This gives the protein CASRELAGSTDTQYF.

The rearrangement joins TRBV9 to TRBJ1-1; a possible D gene is TRBD1 (5 bases). The V end lost 1 base, the J end lost 1 base, and 5 bases lay between the germline ends. The CDR3 is 13 amino acids. In germline, CDR1 is SGDLS, CDR2 YYNGEE. DNA of the CDR3: TGTGCCAGCAGCGTAAGGGGGAACACTGAAGCTTTCTTT. Translating it yields CASSVRGNTEAFF.

The gene calls are TRBV5-1 and TRBJ2-1; 8 positions match TRBD2. With 0 bases clipped from V and 4 bases from J, the junction kept 12 bases outside the gene matches. The CDR3 totals 18 residues. The germline V gene encodes CDR1 SGHRS and CDR2 YFSETQ. In DNA, the CDR3 is TGCGCCAGCAGCTTGGTTGTGTCGGGAGGGCCTCAATACAATGAGCAGTTCTTC. It translates to CASSLVVSGGPQYNEQFF. The full variable domain, its missing parts supplied by reference TRBV5-1 and TRBJ2-1, is KAGVTQTPRYLIKTRGQQVTLSCSPISGHRSVSWYQQTPGQGLQFLFEYFSETQRNKGNFPGRFSGRQFSNSRSEMNVSTLELGDSALYLCASSLVVSGGPQYNEQFFGPGTRLTVL.

This clone was seen just once. The chain links TRBV5-1 to TRBJ1-6; D ambiguous. This CDR3 is 14 amino acids long. CDR1 and CDR2 from the germline V gene are SGHRS and YFSETQ. V gave up 1 base and J gave up 5 bases, with 7 bases separating them. CDR3: CASSLNSHNSPLHF. The CDR3 region has the DNA TGCGCCAGCAGCTTGAATAGCCATAATTCACCCCTCCACTTT.

The chain carries TRBV13 and TRBJ1-4; 9 positions agree with TRBD1. Germline CDR1 is PRHDT and CDR2 is FYEKMQ (reference sequence). There are 15 residues in the CDR3. J lost 8 bases, V lost 5 bases, and 9 bases had no gene match. CDR3 sequence reads: CASSARQGGWEKLFF. DNA for the CDR3: TGTGCCAGCAGCGCCCGACAGGGGGGTTGGGAAAAACTGTTTTTT.

The chain couples TRBV19 to TRBJ2-3; 8 bases match TRBD2. The trim removed 6 bases at V and 4 bases at J, leaving 12 bases unmatched. The length of the CDR3 is 16 residues. Germline values: CDR1 LNHDA, CDR2 SQIVND (reference sequence). The CDR3 coding sequence is TGTGCCAGTAGCTACCGGAGCGGGAGCTTTTCAGATACGCAGTATTTT. Its protein is CASSYRSGSFSDTQYF.

V usage is TRBV5-4 and J usage is TRBJ1-5, with 8 bases aligning to TRBD1. Trimming at V came to 4 bases and at J to 6 bases, leaving 9 bases not matched to a gene. Per the germline V gene, CDR1 is SGHNT and CDR2 is YYREEE (reference sequence). The length of the CDR3 is 15 residues. The DNA for the CDR3 is TGTGCCAGCAGCGCCGGACAGGGTCTGGGTCAGCCCCAGCATTTT. Its translation: CASSAGQGLGQPQHF.